The rows below give T cell receptor beta chains drawn from one sample of a study of blood T cell repertoires in COVID-19. Method: immunoSEQ multiplex PCR; TCRdb's copy keeps in-frame clones and lacks some. Of roughly 190,000 clones in the sample, around 76% were seen once. The source material was peripheral blood. The source of these receptors is a woman aged 55-70 years with COVID-19, enrolled during active disease. CDR3s include the opening cysteine and the closing phenylalanine or tryptophan. Each record gives: V gene, D gene, J gene, CDR3 length, CDR3 DNA, CDR3 protein. The D gene is left open where the match is weak.

>TRBV12-5|TRBD2|TRBJ2-2|15
TGTGCTAGTGGTTCCCCGGCGGGAGGGTCCGGGGAGCTGTTTTTT
CASGSPAGGSGELFF
>TRBV6-5|.|TRBJ1-6|13
TGTGCCAGCAGGCCTCCGGGGAATTCACCCCTCCACTTT
CASRPPGNSPLHF
>TRBV28|.|TRBJ1-1|14
TGTGCCAGCAGTTTGATCGGGATTAGCGGGGGAGCTTTCTTT
CASSLIGISGGAFF
>TRBV11-2|.|TRBJ1-2|14
TGTGCCAGCAGCTTAGATCTCCAGGTCTATGGCTACACCTTC
CASSLDLQVYGYTF
>TRBV28|TRBD1|TRBJ1-2|14
TGTGCCAGCACTAGGGGGCGTCTTGTCTATGGCTACACCTTC
CASTRGRLVYGYTF
>TRBV19|TRBD1|TRBJ2-7|15
TGTGCCAGTAGTTTCGGACAGGGATCGACCTACGAGCAGTACTTC
CASSFGQGSTYEQYF
>TRBV2|TRBD2|TRBJ2-1|15
TGTGCCAGCGAGGTAGCTAGCGGGAGGTCTAATGAGCAGTTCTTC
CASEVASGRSNEQFF
>TRBV19|TRBD2|TRBJ2-3|14
TGTGCCAGTTCTAGCGGGAGGGCCGAAGTTACGCAGTATTTT
CASSSGRAEVTQYF
>TRBV18|TRBD1|TRBJ1-2|16
TGTGCCAGCTCACCCTCGCGGACAGGGGGTAACTATGGCTACACCTTC
CASSPSRTGGNYGYTF
>TRBV20-1|TRBD1|TRBJ1-2|13
TGCAGTGCTAGTGATCAGGGGGCATATGGCTACACCTTC
CSASDQGAYGYTF